The TCR beta chain described here comes from a study of blood T cells in healthy people across ages. The authors ran a second PCR of 7 to 11 cycles using a sample-barcoded 5' primer and a J-beta primer mix. Each cDNA molecule, via a template-switch adaptor with 12 random nucleotides, was tagged. Each CDR3 protein gets one entry after TCRdb re-called the 5' RACE reads with MiXCR. The repertoire includes approximately 2,000,000 distinct CDR3 sequences, roughly two fifths of them detected once, and 20% to 25% sits in the top ten. Study-wide points: In the absence of known donor CMV status, changes in expanded clonotypes were possibly confounded.

This clonotype was recorded a few times. The target antigen is unknown. Trimming pared 4 bases from V and 4 bases from J, leaving 16 bases between. The CDR3 extends over 15 amino acids. The sample, roughly 9.5 milliliters of peripheral blood, was drawn from each donor. Specimen: blood. This clonotype was obtained from a human donor in good health. This rearrangement joins TRBV12-3 or TRBV12-4 to TRBJ1-2; weak D call: TRBD1 (6 bases). The CDR3 DNA is TGTGCCAGCAGTTCCTCCGGGGGGCTGCTCTATGGCTACACCTTC. It is translated as CASSSSGGLLYGYTF.